The clone carrying this TCR beta chain was recorded only once. What it recognizes is unknown. The data are from a study of immune evolution from preneoplasia to lung adenocarcinoma. Overall study context: HLA loss of heterozygosity: roughly 7.5% AIS, about 15% MIA, over 30% ADC, none AAH.

The CDR3 loop spans 11 amino acids. V lost 5 bases and J 1 base, leaving 5 bases between the germline ends. Germline loops: CDR1 DFQATT, CDR2 SNEGSKA (reference sequence). Points from the study as a whole: Top clone share appeared to fall from AAH through AIS, MIA, adenocarcinoma. Normal lung had highest clonality; later lesions appeared denser, more diverse.

Some clones are missing from TCRdb's copy, which holds only in-frame ones; the method was immunoSEQ multiplex PCR. The sample lists several thousand clones; roughly nine tenths were seen once. Resections took place in Japan or China from about 2013 to 2018. The clonotype originates from a donor aged 70 or older with lung adenocarcinoma. The sequenced material came from FFPE minimally invasive lung adenocarcinoma tissue. This chain links TRBV20-1 with TRBJ1-1; no firm D call. CDR3 loop: CSALGNTEAFF. CDR3 DNA sequence: TGCAGTGCTTTAGGGAACACTGAAGCTTTCTTT.